This record concerns one TCR beta chain sequence. The sample originates from a study of blood T cell repertoires in COVID-19. TCRdb's table, derived via immunoSEQ multiplex PCR, lists solely in-frame clones and lacks some. The top ten clones hold roughly 9.8% of a sample with just under 60,000 clones, 70% to 80% of them seen once. Between the trimmed V and J ends, which lost 4 bases and 4 bases, there was a span of 5 bases. The CDR3 loop spans 12 amino acids. Germline V gene data show CDR1 as MNHEY and CDR2 as SVGEGT. The V call is TRBV6-2 or TRBV6-3, the J call TRBJ1-5; no clear D. Sequencing used peripheral blood. This receptor was obtained from a human donor in a cohort sampled during active COVID-19. The CDR3 coding sequence is TGTGCCAGCAGTTTGAGTAATCAGCCCCAGCATTTT. Translation gives CASSLSNQPQHF.